This T cell receptor beta chain was observed in a study of blood T cells in healthy people across ages. Whole-study findings and limits: Estimated diversity across one million T cells was deemed an underestimate. More naive CD4+ cells and higher diversity were found in long-lived than in aged donors.

There are a few counts of this clonotype. The antigen remains unidentified. Combining a sample-barcoded 5' primer with a J-beta primer mix, a second PCR ran for roughly 7 to 11 cycles. MiXCR, applied by TCRdb to the 5' RACE reads, yields one record per CDR3 protein. The table has roughly 1,300,000 distinct CDR3 sequences, approximately 63% seen once. The CDR3 has 14 amino acids. Trimming stripped 0 bases from V and 12 bases from J, with 16 bases between. Germline V gene data show CDR1 as SGHDN and CDR2 as FVKESK. This chain connects TRBV14 to TRBJ2-3, with D possibly called TRBD1 or TRBD2 (6 bases each). This receptor was identified in a man aged 18 to 29 in good health. Material for sequencing was blood. The CDR3 nucleotides are TGTGCCAGCAGCCAAGATGGGGGGCCCACAACCCAGTATTTT. The encoded protein is CASSQDGGPTTQYF.